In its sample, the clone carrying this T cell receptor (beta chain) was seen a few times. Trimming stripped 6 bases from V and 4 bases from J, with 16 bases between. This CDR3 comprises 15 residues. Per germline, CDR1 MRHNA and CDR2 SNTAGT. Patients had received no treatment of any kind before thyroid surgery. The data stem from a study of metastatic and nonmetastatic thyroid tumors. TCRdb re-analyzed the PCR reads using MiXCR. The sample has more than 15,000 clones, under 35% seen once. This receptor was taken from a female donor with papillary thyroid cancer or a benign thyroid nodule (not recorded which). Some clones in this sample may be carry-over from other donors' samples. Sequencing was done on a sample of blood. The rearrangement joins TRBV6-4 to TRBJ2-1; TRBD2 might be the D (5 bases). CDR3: CASRSGRHSYNEQFF. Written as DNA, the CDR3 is TGTGCCAGCAGGAGCGGCCGACATTCGTACAATGAGCAGTTCTTC.